The sample holds a few counts of the clone carrying this TCR beta chain. Its antigen is as yet unknown. The data were taken from a study of radiation and T cells in renal cell carcinoma. Repertoires were generated with immunoSEQ multiplex PCR, while TCRdb's copy carries only in-frame clones and drops some. The sample records 13,000 or so clones, less than 75% being singletons. CDR1 SGHDT and CDR2 YYEEEE come from the germline V gene. V gave up 4 bases and J gave up 5 bases; unmatched junction bases: 5. This CDR3 region has 14 residues. Overall study results and limits: In nephrectomy-only tumors, top 100 clonotypes averaged 43%, versus roughly 54% irradiated. Dominant CDR3 motifs occupied more repertoire in irradiated than control tumors.

Stated treatment: treatment-naive control, cytoreductive nephrectomy. The tumor was a clear cell renal cell carcinoma. Controls included a few female and fewer than twelve male donors, resected 2011 to 2014. This sequence was found in a woman older than 75 with renal cell carcinoma. V gene TRBV5-6 combines with J gene TRBJ2-5; 10 positions match TRBD1. The input for sequencing was tumor tissue, taken from a patient whose treatment was nephrectomy without radiotherapy. CDR3 DNA sequence: TGTGCCAGCAGCCTAGACAGGGGGCGGGAGACCCAGTACTTC. It specifies CASSLDRGRETQYF. Supplemented by reference TRBV5-6 and TRBJ2-5, the full variable domain reads DAGVTQSPTHLIKTRGQQVTLRCSPKSGHDTVSWYQQALGQGPQFIFQYYEEEERQRGNFPDRFSGHQFPNYSSELNVNALLLGDSALYLCASSLDRGRETQYFGPGTRLLVL.